This TCR beta chain was sequenced for a study of blood T cell repertoires in COVID-19. Study at large: Both acute and convalescent COVID-19 samples were obtained from the United States, Italy and Spain. From T cells, B-cell-depleted T cells, or PBMCs came the material, which was cDNA or gDNA.

In the original processing: Reference gene primer amplification in the assay estimated nucleated cell counts. Clones were read by immunoSEQ multiplex PCR, and TCRdb kept only the in-frame ones, dropping some. That table gives V, J and clone size, and the DNA gave D and trimming. The data hold approximately 26,000 clones, with 82% observed a single time. The clonotype was recovered from a human donor in a cohort sampled during active COVID-19. Sequencing input: peripheral blood.

This chain's CDR3 is CAWSGLATVQYEQFF. CDR3 coding DNA: TGTGCCTGGAGTGGACTAGCGACAGTCCAGTATGAGCAGTTCTTC. The chain recombines TRBV30 with TRBJ2-1; TRBD2 matches 8 bases. Losses at the gene ends were 1 base for V and 8 bases for J; bases not matched to a gene: 10. The germline V gene encodes CDR1 GTSNPN and CDR2 SVGIG (reference sequence). The CDR3 is 15 residues long.